These 27 T cell receptor beta chains were sequenced from one sample in a study of blood T cell repertoires in COVID-19. Method: immunoSEQ multiplex PCR; TCRdb's copy keeps in-frame clones and lacks some. The table lists a few hundred thousand clones, 88% of them singletons. The specimen was PBMCs or T cells enriched from blood (not recorded which). These receptors all stem from a middle-aged woman who had recovered from COVID-19.

The chain joins TRBV24-1 to TRBJ1-2; 7 bases fit TRBD1. Germline loops: CDR1 KGHDR, CDR2 SFDVKD. J was trimmed by 4 bases and V by 5 bases; bases with no gene match: 6. The CDR3 runs 14 residues. The CDR3 sequence: CATSGKGAVYGYTF. The CDR3 DNA reads TGTGCCACCAGTGGGAAGGGGGCAGTCTATGGCTACACCTTC.

The chain uses TRBV9 and TRBJ1-1; 7 bases are shared with TRBD1. This CDR3 region has 15 residues. The J segment lost 0 bases and the V segment lost 0 bases, leaving 2 bases of the junction unmatched. Germline loops: CDR1 SGDLS, CDR2 YYNGEE. The CDR3 DNA is TGTGCCAGCAGCGTAGAAGGGGGCGTGAACACTGAAGCTTTCTTT. Protein product: CASSVEGGVNTEAFF.

The chain couples TRBV27 to TRBJ1-3; weak D call: TRBD1 (5 bases). Trimming took 5 bases from V and 6 from J, leaving 17 bases between them. Germline CDR1 is MNHEY and CDR2 is SMNVEV (reference sequence). The CDR3 extends over 15 amino acids. CDR3 nucleotides: TGTGCCAGCAGTCCCCTCGGGGGGGTGGTAAACACCATATATTTT. It encodes CASSPLGGVVNTIYF.

On this clone: One end of the junction fails to match germline, which may point to a read error. The rearrangement uses TRBV5-6 and TRBJ2-5; 16 positions match TRBD2. Germline V CDR1 and CDR2: SGHDT, YYEEEE. CDR3 length: 16 amino acids. CDR3 region: CASSLGLAGGEETQYF. Here the CDR3 DNA reads TGTGCCAGCAGTTTGGGACTAGCGGGAGGGGAGGAGACCCAGTACTTC.

The chain couples TRBV27 to TRBJ1-1; D unclear. V was cut by 2 bases and J by 5 bases, with 15 bases left in between. This CDR3 is 15 amino acids long. Germline CDR1 and CDR2: MNHEY and SMNVEV (reference sequence). The CDR3 protein is CASSLEGPGRTEAFF. The DNA of the CDR3 is TGTGCCAGCAGTTTAGAGGGCCCGGGGAGGACTGAAGCTTTCTTT.

The chain is built from TRBV24-1 and TRBJ2-1; TRBD1 might be the D (6 bases). Deletions cut 5 bases from V and 4 bases from J, with 8 bases between. CDR1 and CDR2 from the germline V gene are KGHDR and SFDVKD. The CDR3 spans 13 residues. The CDR3 coding sequence is TGTGCCACCAGTGGGGGGCGGTACAATGAGCAGTTCTTC. Translating gives CATSGGRYNEQFF.

The rearrangement uses TRBV7-8 and TRBJ2-7; possible D gene TRBD2, 5 bases. Germline lookup yields CDR1 SGHVS and CDR2 FQNEAQ. Trimming took off 1 base at V and 3 bases at J, with 10 bases between the two ends. The CDR3 totals 14 residues. CDR3 loop: CASSLGVRGYEQYF. The CDR3 DNA is TGTGCCAGCAGCTTAGGTGTACGGGGCTACGAGCAGTACTTC. Filled out from reference TRBV7-8 and TRBJ2-7, the complete variable domain reads GAGVSQSPRYKVAKRGQDVALRCDPISGHVSLFWYQQALGQGPEFLTYFQNEAQLDKSGLPSDRFFAERPEGSVSTLKIQRTQQEDSAVYLCASSLGVRGYEQYFGPGTRLTVT.

This clone was observed at least ten times. J is TRBJ1-1 and V is TRBV4-3, with 12 bases matching TRBD1. J lost 1 base, V lost 0 bases, and 15 bases had no gene match. Germline lookup yields CDR1 LGHNA and CDR2 YSLEER. The CDR3 is made up of 21 amino acids. The DNA of the CDR3 is TGCGCCAGCAGCCAAGAAGGTCCGGGACAGGGGGCCCTATGGACGAACACTGAAGCTTTCTTT. Translated, it gives CASSQEGPGQGALWTNTEAFF.

This clone was found many times. The chain combines TRBV20-1 with TRBJ2-2; 8 bases fit TRBD1. The germline V gene has CDR1 DFQATT and CDR2 SNEGSKA (reference sequence). J gave up 5 bases and V 3 bases, and 8 bases lay outside the gene matches. This CDR3 contains 15 residues. The CDR3 sequence: CSASRSGGATGELFF. In DNA form, the CDR3 reads TGCAGTGCTAGTCGGTCAGGGGGCGCAACCGGGGAGCTGTTTTTT.

This chain connects TRBV4-1 to TRBJ2-1; 8 bases line up with TRBD2. Unmatched junction bases numbered 15, after V lost 4 bases and J lost 7 bases. This CDR3 comprises 17 residues. The germline V gene encodes CDR1 MGHRA and CDR2 YSYEKL. CDR3 nucleotides: TGCGCCAGCAGCCCTCGGGGGGGCGGGAGTGCATTGAATGAGCAGTTCTTC. Residues: CASSPRGGGSALNEQFF.

This chain joins TRBV19 and TRBJ1-2; D is perhaps TRBD1 (6 bases). The CDR3 is 13 residues long. Trimming removed 4 bases at V and 7 bases at J, with 13 bases between. CDR1 and CDR2 (germline): LNHDA, SQIVND (reference sequence). This CDR3 is CASSTATGFGYTF. The CDR3 DNA sequence: TGTGCCAGTAGTACCGCGACAGGTTTTGGCTACACCTTC.

The chain has TRBV4-3 and TRBJ2-3, with 11 positions matching TRBD2. The CDR3 totals 16 residues. V dropped 0 bases and J dropped 4; count of bases not matched to a gene: 3. Germline V CDR1 and CDR2: LGHNA, YSLEER. The CDR3 DNA follows: TGCGCCAGCAGCCAAGATCTAGCGGGAGGAGCAGATACGCAGTATTTT. As protein: CASSQDLAGGADTQYF.

V usage is TRBV13 and J usage is TRBJ2-1, with 8 bases identical to TRBD2. CDR1 and CDR2 from the germline V gene are PRHDT and FYEKMQ (reference sequence). CDR3 length: 16 amino acids. V gave up 4 bases and J gave up 2 bases; unmatched junction bases: 7. CDR3 DNA sequence: TGTGCCAGCAGCTCCCCGGGGGGGACCCCCTACAATGAGCAGTTCTTC. Translating it yields CASSSPGGTPYNEQFF.

This chain connects TRBV7-9 to TRBJ2-1, with TRBD1 matching over 7 bases. After removal of 5 bases from V and 4 bases from J, the junction contained 8 bases not matched to a gene. The CDR3 contains 15 residues. The germline V gene has CDR1 SEHNR and CDR2 FQNEAQ (reference sequence). CDR3 coding DNA: TGTGCCAGCAGCCCCCCTGGGACAGAATACAATGAGCAGTTCTTC. As protein: CASSPPGTEYNEQFF.

The rearrangement uses TRBV10-3 and TRBJ2-7, with 12 bases fitting TRBD2. V gave up 5 bases and J gave up 5 bases; unmatched junction bases: 1. Germline loops: CDR1 ENHRY, CDR2 SYGVKD. The CDR3 covers 13 residues. The CDR3, as DNA: TGTGCCATCAGTAGACTAGCGGGAGACGAGCAGTACTTC. This codes for CAISRLAGDEQYF.

This chain links TRBV6-5 with TRBJ1-5; D is unclear. The V gene lost 6 bases and the J gene lost 3 bases, with 9 bases spanning the gap. Germline assignment: CDR1 MNHEY and CDR2 SVGAGI. The CDR3 extends over 13 amino acids. This CDR3 is CASRGLANQPQHF. The CDR3 coding sequence is TGTGCCAGCAGAGGACTTGCCAATCAGCCCCAGCATTTT.

The chain has TRBV19 and TRBJ1-5; a weak D match, TRBD1 (5 bases). In germline, CDR1 is LNHDA, CDR2 SQIVND (reference sequence). The V and J ends lost 5 bases and 0 bases respectively, with 11 bases between them. The CDR3 covers 15 residues. The CDR3: CASSPQGTSNQPQHF. The CDR3 DNA is TGTGCCAGTAGTCCTCAGGGTACTAGCAATCAGCCCCAGCATTTT.

This chain links TRBV4-2 with TRBJ2-6; 11 nucleotides align to TRBD2. Germline loops: CDR1 LGHNA, CDR2 YNFKEQ. Trimming took 8 bases from V and 0 from J; bases not matched to a gene: 27. The CDR3 sequence is 24 residues long. The DNA of the CDR3 is TGTGCCAGCTGCCCCCCCCCGAGTCTTATAGCTAGCGGGAGGAAACCCTCTGGGGCCAACGTCCTGACTTTC. It is translated as CASCPPPSLIASGRKPSGANVLTF.

This chain links TRBV14 with TRBJ1-1; D uncertain. V lost 0 bases to trimming and J lost 0 bases, with 11 bases between them. Germline loops: CDR1 SGHDN, CDR2 FVKESK. The CDR3 length is 16 residues. In DNA, the CDR3 is TGTGCCAGCAGCCAAGATAATGCATACTTGAACACTGAAGCTTTCTTT. It specifies CASSQDNAYLNTEAFF.

A note on this clone: Compared with germline, one end of the junction differs, possibly owing to a read error. The chain has TRBV7-7 and TRBJ1-1; unclear D gene. CDR1 and CDR2 from the germline V gene are SSHAT and FNYEAQ (reference sequence). The CDR3 runs to 13 residues. In DNA form, the CDR3 reads TGTGCTAGCAGCTTAACGGTGGACACTGAAGCTTTCTTT. Protein product: CASSLTVDTEAFF.

The chain links TRBV2 to TRBJ2-7; the D gene is possibly TRBD1 (6 bases). The CDR3 runs 13 residues. CDR1 is SNHLY, CDR2 FYNNEI, per germline. Deletions cut 6 bases from V and 2 bases from J, with 11 bases between. In DNA, the CDR3 is TGTGCCAGCAGACAAGGGGGACCCTACGAGCAGTACTTC. Protein sequence: CASRQGGPYEQYF.

The chain carries TRBV25-1 and TRBJ1-2; 7 bases line up with TRBD1. The CDR3 is 14 amino acids. The junction had 9 bases not matched to a gene; V was cut back by 5 bases and J by 6 bases. Per the germline V gene, CDR1 is MGHDK and CDR2 is SYGVNS. The CDR3 is CASSRQGRGHGYTF. The DNA for the CDR3 is TGTGCCAGCAGTCGACAGGGAAGGGGTCATGGCTACACCTTC.

This clone was picked up one time. The chain has TRBV6-5 and TRBJ1-5; unclear D gene. Germline V lookup: CDR1 MNHEY, CDR2 SVGAGI. The CDR3 runs to 13 residues. V lost 7 bases and J 2 bases, leaving 9 bases between the germline ends. The DNA for the CDR3 is TGTGCCAGCATCGACAATCGCAATCAGCCCCAGCATTTT. Its protein product is CASIDNRNQPQHF.

This rearrangement joins TRBV25-1 to TRBJ2-7; D uncertain. CDR3 size: 15 residues. Per the germline V gene, CDR1 is MGHDK and CDR2 is SYGVNS. V was cut by 2 bases and J by 1 base, with 12 bases left in between. CDR3 region: CASSEPGATSYEQYF. CDR3 DNA: TGTGCCAGCAGTGAACCAGGCGCTACATCCTACGAGCAGTACTTC.

This chain links TRBV27 with TRBJ2-5, with D perhaps matching TRBD1 (6 bases). In germline, CDR1 is MNHEY, CDR2 SMNVEV (reference sequence). The V gene lost 9 bases and the J gene lost 2 bases, with 22 bases spanning the gap. This CDR3 spans 16 amino acids. In DNA, the CDR3 is TGTGCCAGTTCTACACGAGACGACAGGTATCAAGAGACCCAGTACTTC. Translation: CASSTRDDRYQETQYF.

The chain is built from TRBV3-1 (or the pseudogene TRBV3-2) and TRBJ1-2, with TRBD1 as a possible D gene (6 bases). V was shortened by 1 base and J by 8 bases, with 11 bases between the two germline ends. Germline-derived CDR1 and CDR2 are LGHDT and YNNKEL (reference sequence). The CDR3 has 13 amino acids. The CDR3 is CASSQARGYGYTF. The CDR3 DNA reads as TGTGCCAGCAGCCAAGCGAGGGGGTACGGCTACACCTTC.

This chain joins TRBV9 and TRBJ1-1; TRBD1 aligns across 11 bases. The CDR3 is 17 amino acids. Germline loops: CDR1 SGDLS, CDR2 YYNGEE. V gave up 3 bases and J gave up 2 bases; unmatched junction bases: 9. The CDR3 nucleotides read TGTGCCAGCAGCGAGGGACAGGGGGTAGGGGTTAACACTGAAGCTTTCTTT. This encodes CASSEGQGVGVNTEAFF.